This T cell receptor (beta chain) originates from a study of blood T cell repertoires in COVID-19. The CDR3 loop spans 14 amino acids. Germline V gene sequence: CDR1 SGHKS, CDR2 YYEKEE (reference sequence). Trimming left V 2 bases short and J 4 bases short, with 10 bases between. Profiled with immunoSEQ multiplex PCR; TCRdb holds only in-frame clones, not every one. In the table there are 150,000 or so clones, more than 65% of which are singletons. The receptor's source is a man aged 45-65 years who had recovered from COVID-19. The material sequenced was PBMCs or T cells enriched from blood (not recorded which). The J gene is TRBJ1-3, the V gene TRBV5-5, with D perhaps matching TRBD1 (5 bases). CDR3 residues: CASSFGHLGNTIYF. The CDR3 bases are TGTGCCAGCAGCTTTGGACACTTGGGAAACACCATATATTTT.